This T cell receptor beta chain comes out of a study of shared clonotypes between healthy human individuals. The V end was cut by 6 bases, the J end by 9 bases, with 9 bases between. The CDR3 sequence is 11 residues long. The germline gives CDR1 MNHEY, CDR2 SVGAGI. On this clone itself: Its antigen is as yet unknown.

Study-level points and caveats: Sequencing of the sorted subsets was shown by rarefaction to be incomplete despite large depth. Clonotypes which were not shared had lower generation probabilities than clonotypes that all four donors shared.

Sequencing used immunoSEQ multiplex PCR; TCRdb keeps in-frame clones, though not all of them. This table has approximately 1.1 million clones, roughly 74% appearing once. Specimen: memory CD4+ T cells from PBMCs. The subset denotes: CD45RA-negative fraction. The origin of this receptor is a man aged 18-30 years in good health. Some clones in this sample may be carry-over from other donors' samples. The chain joins TRBV6-5 to TRBJ2-1; no reliable D call. CDR3 DNA: TGTGCCAGCAGACTCTTGGGTGAGCAGTTCTTC. Encoded protein: CASRLLGEQFF.